This record looks at one TCR beta chain sequence and its context. Its antigen is not identified. Compared with germline, one end of the junction differs, possibly owing to a read error. These data are taken from a study of beta chain features in type 1 diabetes. As every portion of the isolated RNA was reverse transcribed, the sequencing read expressed TCRB transcripts. Assay: immunoSEQ multiplex PCR; the TCRdb copy retains only in-frame clones and omits some. The table lists 300,000 to 450,000 clones, around 12% of them singletons, with more than 0.015% in the top ten. The authors took one heparinised blood draw, averaging approximately 120 mL, from each donor. General study findings and limits: The naive, central memory and Treg TCRB repertoires looked more alike in patients than they did in healthy donors. Shortening that was moderate but significant affected the TCRB CDR3s of Type 1 diabetes patients in all four CD4+ subsets.

There are 11 residues in the CDR3. Germline V CDR1 and CDR2: MDHEN, SYDVKM. The sequencing sample was made of naive CD4+ T cells from blood. The chain carries TRBV28 and TRBJ2-5, with D tentatively TRBD1 (6 bases). This receptor was taken from a man between 18 and 29 years old in good health. As DNA, the CDR3 is TGTGCCTGCAGGGGCTGGGAGACCCAGTACTTC. This translates into CACRGWETQYF.